This T cell receptor beta chain came from a study of blood T cell repertoires in COVID-19. Study-wide background: PBMCs, B-cell-depleted T cells, or T cells provided the cDNA or gDNA that made up the material.

Method: immunoSEQ multiplex PCR; TCRdb's copy keeps in-frame clones and lacks some. The table shows around 250,000 clones, with approximately 86% occurring only once. Germline loops: CDR1 SGHRS, CDR2 YFSETQ. V dropped 4 bases and J dropped 2; count of bases not matched to a gene: 7. The CDR3 is 16 residues long. The clonotype originates from a man aged 18 to 29 with active or convalescent COVID-19. The specimen was peripheral blood. The gene calls are TRBV5-1 and TRBJ2-3, with 10 bases matching TRBD2. CDR3 DNA: TGCGCCAGCAGCGGAAGAGGACTAGCGGACACAGATACGCAGTATTTT. Translating gives CASSGRGLADTDTQYF.